The source of this T cell receptor beta chain is a study of T cell responses to AZD1222 COVID-19 vaccine. General study findings and limits: Clonal diversity was possibly underestimated, and the donors were mostly white British, with more females.

Data came from immunoSEQ multiplex PCR; TCRdb stores just in-frame clones and leaves some out. The sample consists of roughly 160,000 clones, almost 90% of them appearing once. The ends lost 1 base at V and 6 bases at J; junction bases unmatched: 8. CDR3 size: 16 residues. Per the germline V gene, CDR1 is MGHRA and CDR2 is YSYEKL. Worth noting for this clone: The target antigen is unknown.

The sequenced sample was peripheral blood, obtained on day 0 of AZD1222 vaccination. The clonotype originates from an adult in good health. The genes are TRBV4-1 and TRBJ1-4; 7 nucleotides agree with TRBD1. CDR3 protein: CASSQVGTGAYEKLFF. The CDR3 nucleotides read TGCGCCAGCAGCCAAGTAGGTACAGGGGCATATGAAAAACTGTTTTTT.